The 18 T cell receptor beta chains below were found in one sample sequenced in a study of Ad26.COV2.S vaccination and SARS-CoV-2 variants. Repertoires were generated with immunoSEQ multiplex PCR, while TCRdb's copy carries only in-frame clones and drops some. Here the sample spans under 600,000 clones, roughly 87% being singletons. Treatment meaning: 15 to 20 received Ad26.COV2.S at low or high dose, single or two shots; about 5 received placebo; per-sample allocation not given. Specimen acquisition occurred on day 63 following the initial vaccine or placebo injection. Material: peripheral blood, obtained in a trial of Ad26.COV2.S vaccine versus placebo. The receptors were gathered from a person aged 18 to 59 who received the Ad26.COV2.S COVID-19 vaccine or a placebo.

V gene TRBV4-3 combines with J gene TRBJ2-3; tentative D call: TRBD1 (5 bases). The CDR3 is 16 amino acids. V was pared by 0 bases and J by 1 base, with 11 bases between. Germline V gene data show CDR1 as LGHNA and CDR2 as YSLEER. The CDR3: CASSQDGARRTDTQYF. DNA for the CDR3: TGCGCCAGCAGCCAAGATGGGGCGAGGCGCACAGATACGCAGTATTTT.

The V gene is TRBV5-1, the J gene TRBJ2-1; TRBD2 matches at 12 bases. Per the germline V gene, CDR1 is SGHRS and CDR2 is YFSETQ. The V and J ends lost 4 bases and 12 bases, in that order; junction bases with no gene match: 11. The CDR3 spans 15 residues. Here the CDR3 reads CASSRGLAGAKAQFF. The CDR3 DNA sequence: TGCGCCAGCAGCCGGGGACTAGCGGGTGCCAAGGCGCAGTTCTTC. The full variable domain, with the rest looked up from reference TRBV5-1 and TRBJ2-1, is KAGVTQTPRYLIKTRGQQVTLSCSPISGHRSVSWYQQTPGQGLQFLFEYFSETQRNKGNFPGRFSGRQFSNSRSEMNVSTLELGDSALYLCASSRGLAGAKAQFFGPGTRLTVL.

There are a few counts of this clone. This sequence joins TRBV5-1 and TRBJ2-7; 7 bases map to TRBD2. The CDR3 is 14 amino acids. J was trimmed by 2 bases and V by 5 bases; bases with no gene match: 7. In germline, CDR1 is SGHRS, CDR2 YFSETQ. The CDR3 DNA reads as TGCGCCAGCAGGGTCAGGGAGGGAGCCTACGAGCAGTACTTC. Its translation is CASRVREGAYEQYF.

This clone appeared a single time. V is TRBV20-1 and J is TRBJ2-7, with D perhaps matching TRBD1 or TRBD2 (5 bases each). With 3 bases removed from V and 4 bases from J, the gap between germline ends came to 13 bases. The CDR3 loop spans 13 amino acids. CDR1 is DFQATT and CDR2 is SNEGSKA in the germline V gene (reference sequence). CDR3: CSASSGAAYEQYF. The DNA for the CDR3 is TGCAGTGCTAGTTCCGGGGCGGCTTACGAGCAGTACTTC.

This chain uses TRBV11-3 with TRBJ2-7, with D perhaps matching TRBD1 (7 bases). This CDR3 comprises 13 residues. Germline V lookup: CDR1 SGHNT, CDR2 YENEEA. Trimming took 5 bases from V and 9 from J, leaving 17 bases between them. The CDR3 region has the DNA TGTGCCAGCAGCGAAAGACAGGGTAGCGGGCAGTACTTC. This sequence encodes CASSERQGSGQYF.

The V gene is TRBV5-1, the J gene TRBJ2-1, with a weak D call TRBD2 (6 bases). V lost 4 bases to trimming and J lost 6 bases, with 23 bases between them. The CDR3 covers 17 residues. CDR1 is SGHRS and CDR2 is YFSETQ in the germline V gene. CDR3 sequence: CASSPGHETRTPNEQFF. In DNA, the CDR3 is TGCGCCAGCAGCCCTGGCCACGAGACTAGAACGCCCAATGAGCAGTTCTTC.

The chain is built from TRBV28 and TRBJ2-1; D is possibly TRBD2 (6 bases). V dropped 10 bases and J dropped 0 bases, with 16 bases sitting between them. Germline assignment: CDR1 MDHEN and CDR2 SYDVKM. This CDR3 has 15 residues. CDR3 bases: TGTGCCACCGGAGCGGGCGTTAGCTCCTACAATGAGCAGTTCTTC. Translating gives CATGAGVSSYNEQFF.

The rearrangement links TRBV24-1 to TRBJ1-5; D remains unclear. Germline V gene lookup returns CDR1 KGHDR and CDR2 SFDVKD. CDR3 length: 13 residues. Trimming cost V 5 bases and J 6 bases, with 10 bases left between them. The CDR3, as DNA: TGTGCCACCAGTGCTGACCGCAGTCAGCCCCAGCATTTT. It codes for CATSADRSQPQHF.

The rearrangement uses TRBV15 and TRBJ2-1; D is perhaps TRBD1 or TRBD2 (6 bases each). The CDR3 loop spans 15 amino acids. The V and J ends lost 0 bases and 10 bases respectively, with 16 bases between them. Looked up from germline, CDR1 is LNHNV and CDR2 is YYDKDF (reference sequence). CDR3 coding DNA: TGTGCCACCAGCAGAGATCGGGGGCTAGCGAGCGAGCAGTTCTTC. Translated: CATSRDRGLASEQFF.

This chain links TRBV7-6 with TRBJ2-7; TRBD1 agrees at 11 bases. The J segment lost 4 bases and the V segment lost 5 bases, leaving 4 bases of the junction unmatched. From germline, CDR1 is SGHVS and CDR2 FNYEAQ. The CDR3 spans 14 residues. This CDR3 reads CASSRGQGVYEQYF. The CDR3 DNA sequence: TGTGCCAGCAGCCGGGGACAGGGGGTGTACGAGCAGTACTTC.

This chain uses TRBV9 with TRBJ2-1, with D perhaps TRBD2 (6 bases). The V end lost 0 bases, the J end lost 6 bases, and 16 bases lay between the germline ends. Per the germline V gene, CDR1 is SGDLS and CDR2 is YYNGEE. The CDR3 has 16 amino acids. CDR3 protein: CASSVGGLVLGNEQFF. Here the CDR3 DNA reads TGTGCCAGCAGCGTAGGGGGACTGGTCCTTGGCAATGAGCAGTTCTTC. The full variable domain, with the rest looked up from reference TRBV9 and TRBJ2-1, is DSGVTQTPKHLITATGQRVTLRCSPRSGDLSVYWYQQSLDQGLQFLIQYYNGEERAKGNILERFSAQQFPDLHSELNLSSLELGDSALYFCASSVGGLVLGNEQFFGPGTRLTVL.

J is TRBJ2-3 and V is TRBV10-1, with no clear D. The germline CDR1 and CDR2 sequences are WNHNN and SYGVQD (reference sequence). The CDR3 runs to 14 residues. Deletions cut 9 bases from V and 0 bases from J, with 13 bases between. CDR3 loop: CASSRDPSTDTQYF. The CDR3 DNA is TGCGCCAGTAGTCGCGACCCTAGCACAGATACGCAGTATTTT.

This rearrangement joins TRBV6-1 to TRBJ1-3; D unresolved. V dropped 3 bases and J dropped 8 bases, with 11 bases sitting between them. The CDR3 runs 13 residues. Germline CDR1 and CDR2: MNHNS and SASEGT. CDR3 nucleotide sequence: TGTGCCAGCAGTGACCCACGGACGGACACCATATATTTT. Translating it yields CASSDPRTDTIYF.

V is TRBV3-1 (or the pseudogene TRBV3-2) and J is TRBJ1-2, with D perhaps matching TRBD1 (5 bases). The V gene lost 1 base and the J gene lost 4 bases, with 13 bases spanning the gap. Germline CDR1 LGHDT, CDR2 YNNKEL (reference sequence). This CDR3 spans 15 amino acids. The CDR3 sequence: CASSQVFAGGYGYTF. In DNA form, the CDR3 reads TGTGCCAGCAGCCAAGTCTTCGCGGGGGGCTATGGCTACACCTTC.

The V and J genes are TRBV18 and TRBJ1-3; a weak D match, TRBD1 (6 bases). The germline V and J ends were trimmed by 2 bases and 3 bases, with 11 bases remaining between them. CDR1 and CDR2 (germline): KGHSH, LQKENI. The CDR3 has 15 residues. CDR3 sequence: CASSPEGERGNTIYF. In nucleotides, the CDR3 is TGTGCCAGCTCACCAGAGGGGGAGCGTGGAAACACCATATATTTT.

Here the CDR3 DNA reads TGTGCCAGCAGCCCTCGCAGGGTCACTGAAGCTTTCTTT. This gives the protein CASSPRRVTEAFF. This chain joins TRBV5-6 and TRBJ1-1; weak D call: TRBD1 (5 bases). Deletions cut 4 bases from V and 4 bases from J, with 11 bases between. Germline CDR1 and CDR2: SGHDT and YYEEEE. CDR3 size: 13 residues.

The chain links TRBV6-2 or TRBV6-3 to TRBJ2-7; D gene ambiguous. Germline CDR1 is MNHEY and CDR2 is SVGEGT. The germline V and J ends were trimmed by 3 bases and 7 bases, with 13 bases remaining between them. The CDR3 extends over 13 amino acids. The CDR3 is CASSYSSVWEQYF. The CDR3 coding sequence is TGTGCCAGCAGTTATAGTTCTGTATGGGAGCAGTACTTC.

The CDR3 region is CSVGEDYTF. For the CDR3, the DNA is TGCAGCGTGGGGGAAGACTACACCTTC. J is TRBJ1-2 and V is TRBV29-1, with TRBD1 as a possible D gene (5 bases). This CDR3 has 9 residues. The germline V gene encodes CDR1 SQVTM and CDR2 ANQGSEA. Trimming cost V 6 bases and J 10 bases, with 9 bases left between them.